This T cell receptor beta chain is from a study of cytomegalovirus exposure and HLA in healthy donors. Study-wide results and limits: Rare TCR sequences dominated, though some public TCRs recurred in many donors.

This clone was counted only a few times. The antigen is not known. After removal of 4 bases from V and 6 bases from J, the junction contained 5 bases not matched to a gene. The CDR3 totals 14 residues. The V gene's germline CDR1 is SGHNT and CDR2 YYREEE (reference sequence). Both 60 Vbeta primers and 13 Jbeta primers went into the PCR. Assay: immunoSEQ multiplex PCR; the TCRdb copy retains only in-frame clones and omits some. The repertoire holds 55,000 to 80,000 clones, with about two thirds as singletons. The rearrangement links TRBV5-4 to TRBJ2-5; 11 positions match TRBD2. The specimen sequenced was PBMCs. The TCR sequence derives from a young woman in good health and CMV-seronegative. CDR3 protein: CASSQTSGAQTQYF. In nucleotides, the CDR3 is TGTGCCAGCAGCCAGACTAGCGGGGCACAGACCCAGTACTTC.